This is a list of T cell receptor beta chains from one sample in a study of blood T cell repertoires in COVID-19. The table came from immunoSEQ multiplex PCR; TCRdb's copy has only in-frame clones and leaves some out. The table has approximately 57,000 clones, over 65% seen once. Sequencing input: peripheral blood. Receptors were obtained from a man aged 40-55 years with active COVID-19. Both conserved end residues are part of each CDR3. A D gene is named only where the DNA matches it firmly. Expanded clones get a size class; other rows say once, few or many, or leave the size out.

CDR3 DNA | CDR3 protein | J gene | CDR3 length | V gene | D gene | clone size
TGCGCCAGCAGCCAGTACAGGGGTAATGAAAAACTGTTTTTT | CASSQYRGNEKLFF | TRBJ1-4 | 14 | TRBV4-1 | TRBD1 | few
TGTGCCAGCAGCCAAGGCGGCACCCTGGCGTTCTTT | CASSQGGTLAFF | TRBJ1-1 | 12 | TRBV3-1/TRBV3-2 | NA | NA
TGTGCCAGCAGCCCGCGGAGCGGCAGGAACACTGAAGCTTTCTTT | CASSPRSGRNTEAFF | TRBJ1-1 | 15 | TRBV25-1 | NA | NA
TGCAGCGTTGGGTGGGACAGGGGTCACGAGCAGTACTTC | CSVGWDRGHEQYF | TRBJ2-7 | 13 | TRBV29-1 | TRBD1 | NA
TGTGCCAGCACGGGAAATTCCTATGGCTACACCTTC | CASTGNSYGYTF | TRBJ1-2 | 12 | TRBV25-1 | NA | NA
TGTGCCTGCAGCGGGGACGGACGGACTGAAGCTTTCTTT | CACSGDGRTEAFF | TRBJ1-1 | 13 | TRBV19 | NA | once
TGTGCCAGCAGTTATCAGGCGTATGGCTACACCTTC | CASSYQAYGYTF | TRBJ1-2 | 12 | TRBV5-4 | NA | NA
TGTGCCAGCAGCGTACGACAGGGGGAGAATGGCTACACCTTC | CASSVRQGENGYTF | TRBJ1-2 | 14 | TRBV9 | TRBD1 | NA
TGCGCCAGCAGCCAAGATGGGTCGGGGGGAACTACTTACGAGCAGTACTTC | CASSQDGSGGTTYEQYF | TRBJ2-7 | 17 | TRBV4-1 | TRBD2 | NA
TGTGCCAGCAGTGTCGGGACAGTTTCTTACGGGCAGTACTTC | CASSVGTVSYGQYF | TRBJ2-7 | 14 | TRBV25-1 | TRBD1 | NA
TGTGCCAGCAGACTGAAGAACACTGAAGCTTTCTTT | CASRLKNTEAFF | TRBJ1-1 | 12 | TRBV12-3/TRBV12-4 | NA | NA
TGTGCCAGCAGCAACCCGGGGGGACAGGGCTCCAATGAGCAGTTCTTC | CASSNPGGQGSNEQFF | TRBJ2-1 | 16 | TRBV5-6 | TRBD1 | NA
TGCGCCAGCAGTGAAAGCGGGGGCTACGAGCAGTACTTC | CASSESGGYEQYF | TRBJ2-7 | 13 | TRBV10-1 | TRBD2 | few
TGTGCCAGCTCCTTGGGACTAGCGGGAGTTGGCGGGGAGCTGTTTTTT | CASSLGLAGVGGELFF | TRBJ2-2 | 16 | TRBV19 | TRBD2 | NA
TGTGCCAGCAGCCCGACGAGAGGAGGGACTGAAGCTTTCTTT | CASSPTRGGTEAFF | TRBJ1-1 | 14 | TRBV3-1/TRBV3-2 | NA | NA
TGTGCCAGCAGTGACGAAGCGGGAGGAACAGATACGCAGTATTTT | CASSDEAGGTDTQYF | TRBJ2-3 | 15 | TRBV6-4 | TRBD2 | NA